This T cell receptor (beta chain) is from a study of cytomegalovirus exposure and HLA in healthy donors. Overall study findings and caveats: Most subjects had HLA-A and HLA-B alleles reportedly predicted accurately by TCR beta sequences.

The V gene end was trimmed by 5 bases and the J gene end by 6 bases; junction bases not matched to a gene: 4. This CDR3 is built from 14 residues. Per the germline V gene, CDR1 is SGHTA and CDR2 is FQGTGA. This PCR relied on a set of 60 Vbeta primers and 13 Jbeta primers. Sequenced by immunoSEQ multiplex PCR; TCRdb stores in-frame clones only, minus some. This sample yields 150,000 to 200,000 clones, of which approximately 78% are seen a single time; around 3.1% belongs to the top ten. This clone was observed a few times. Its antigen remains unidentified. The sample consisted of PBMCs. The chain recombines TRBV7-3 with TRBJ2-1, with 10 bases lining up with TRBD1. The receptor's source is a woman aged 40-49 years in good health and CMV-seronegative. This CDR3 is CASSTRTGGNEQFF. DNA of the CDR3: TGTGCCAGCAGCACCCGGACAGGGGGCAATGAGCAGTTCTTC.